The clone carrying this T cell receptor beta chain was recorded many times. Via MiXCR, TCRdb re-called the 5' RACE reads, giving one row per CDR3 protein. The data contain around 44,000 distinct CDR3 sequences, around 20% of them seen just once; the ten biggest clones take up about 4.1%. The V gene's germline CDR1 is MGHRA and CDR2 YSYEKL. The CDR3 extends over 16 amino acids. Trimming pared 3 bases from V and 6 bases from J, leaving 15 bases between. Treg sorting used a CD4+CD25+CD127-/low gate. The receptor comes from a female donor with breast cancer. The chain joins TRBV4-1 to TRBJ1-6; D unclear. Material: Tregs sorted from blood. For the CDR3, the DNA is TGCGCCAGCAGCCACGGTCGGCCTTTGGTTAATTCACCCCTCCACTTT. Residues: CASSHGRPLVNSPLHF.